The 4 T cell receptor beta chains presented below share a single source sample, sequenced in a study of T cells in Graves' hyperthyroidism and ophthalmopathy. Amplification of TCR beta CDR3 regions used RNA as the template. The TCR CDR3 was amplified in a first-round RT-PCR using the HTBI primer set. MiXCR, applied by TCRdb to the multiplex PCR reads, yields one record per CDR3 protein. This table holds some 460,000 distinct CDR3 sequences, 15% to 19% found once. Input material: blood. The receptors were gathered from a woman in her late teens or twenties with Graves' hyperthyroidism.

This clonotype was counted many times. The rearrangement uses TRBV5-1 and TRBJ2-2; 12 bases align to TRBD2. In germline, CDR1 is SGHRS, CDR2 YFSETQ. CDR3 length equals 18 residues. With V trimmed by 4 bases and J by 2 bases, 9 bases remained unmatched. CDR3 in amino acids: CASSPLAGGQFNTGELFF. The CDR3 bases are TGCGCCAGCAGCCCGCTAGCGGGGGGGCAGTTTAACACCGGGGAGCTGTTTTTT.

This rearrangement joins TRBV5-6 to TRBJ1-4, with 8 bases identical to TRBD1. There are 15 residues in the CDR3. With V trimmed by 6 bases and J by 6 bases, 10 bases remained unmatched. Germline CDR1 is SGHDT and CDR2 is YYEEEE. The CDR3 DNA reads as TGTGCCAGCACCCAAACCCCAGGGGGCGATGAAAAACTGTTTTTT. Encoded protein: CASTQTPGGDEKLFF.

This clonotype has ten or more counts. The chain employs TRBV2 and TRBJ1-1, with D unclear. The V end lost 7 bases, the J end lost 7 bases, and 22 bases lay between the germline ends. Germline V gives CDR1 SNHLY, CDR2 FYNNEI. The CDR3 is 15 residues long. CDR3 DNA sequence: TGTGCCAGCAACTTAGTGAGCCTCATCCCTCTTGAAGCTTTCTTT. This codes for CASNLVSLIPLEAFF.

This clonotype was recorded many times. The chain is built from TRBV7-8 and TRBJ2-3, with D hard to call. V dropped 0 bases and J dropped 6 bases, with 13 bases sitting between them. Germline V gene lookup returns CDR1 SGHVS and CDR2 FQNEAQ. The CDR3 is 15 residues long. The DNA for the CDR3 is TGTGCCAGCAGCTTAGCGCGTGGCCCCACGGATACGCAGTATTTT. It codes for CASSLARGPTDTQYF.